Sequencing of this T cell receptor beta chain was carried out in a study of T-cell memory formation after mild COVID-19. The sample holds a few counts of this clonotype. Its target is unknown. The CDR3 contains 17 residues. CDR1 and CDR2 from the germline V gene are SGHRS and YFSETQ. The trim removed 0 bases at V and 6 bases at J, leaving 11 bases unmatched. Each CDR3 protein is one row after TCRdb ran MiXCR on the 5' RACE reads. The sample contains hundreds of thousands of distinct CDR3 sequences, approximately 20% of which appear only once. General study results and limits: Memory cells collected pre-infection included some clones that later responded, suggesting cross-reactive memory joined.

This clonotype was obtained from an adult woman who had mild COVID-19 (a few samples of this study predate the infection). Cell type and time point are not known. Sequenced input: PBMCs or a T cell subset sorted from them (not recorded which). The chain uses TRBV5-1 and TRBJ2-3; 9 bases are a match to TRBD2. The CDR3 reads CASSLVAGGPGVDTQYF. The CDR3 DNA reads TGCGCCAGCAGCTTGGTCGCGGGAGGGCCAGGTGTGGATACGCAGTATTTT.